Shown below are 12 T cell receptor beta chains from a single sample sequenced in a study of cytomegalovirus exposure and HLA in healthy donors. PCR employed 60 Vbeta and 13 Jbeta primers. TCRdb keeps only in-frame clones here, not all; method: immunoSEQ multiplex PCR. The sample lists roughly 97,000 clones, 81% occurring once. What was sequenced was PBMCs. The receptors shown here come from a man in his forties in good health and CMV-seropositive.

CDR3 region: CASSPMTFSGYEQYF. The CDR3 region has the DNA TGTGCCAGCTCACCAATGACATTCTCAGGCTACGAGCAGTACTTC. This chain connects TRBV18 to TRBJ2-7; D remains ambiguous. The V end was cut by 2 bases, the J end by 3 bases, with 14 bases between. Germline assignment: CDR1 KGHSH and CDR2 LQKENI. The CDR3 is 15 amino acids.

The chain links TRBV29-1 to TRBJ1-1; 7 nucleotides align to TRBD1. Looked up from germline, CDR1 is SQVTM and CDR2 is ANQGSEA. The junction had 3 bases not matched to a gene; V was cut back by 6 bases and J by 2 bases. CDR3 length: 12 residues. CDR3 region: CSVRTGNTEAFF. In nucleotides, the CDR3 is TGCAGCGTCCGGACAGGTAACACTGAAGCTTTCTTT.

The V call is TRBV28, the J call TRBJ1-1; 7 nucleotides agree with TRBD1. In germline, CDR1 is MDHEN, CDR2 SYDVKM. CDR3 size: 14 residues. Losses at the gene ends were 2 bases for V and 6 bases for J; bases not matched to a gene: 6. In nucleotides, the CDR3 is TGTGCCAGCAGTTTAGCAGGGGGGTTTTCTGAAGCTTTCTTT. Translation gives CASSLAGGFSEAFF.

This rearrangement joins TRBV5-1 to TRBJ1-1; D perhaps matches TRBD1 (5 bases). CDR1 is SGHRS and CDR2 is YFSETQ in the germline V gene. The CDR3 is 12 amino acids. Trimming left V 0 bases short and J 9 bases short, with 9 bases between. Here the CDR3 DNA reads TGCGCCAGCAGCTTGGAGGGGTGGAAAGCTTTCTTT. This translates into CASSLEGWKAFF.

The rearrangement joins TRBV7-6 to TRBJ2-5; TRBD2 matches at 7 bases. J lost 5 bases, V lost 1 base, and 10 bases had no gene match. The CDR3 covers 16 residues. The germline CDR1 and CDR2 sequences are SGHVS and FNYEAQ. In nucleotides, the CDR3 is TGTGCCAGCAGCTTAGGACCAAGCGGGGTCGTGGAGACCCAGTACTTC. Amino acid sequence: CASSLGPSGVVETQYF.

The chain couples TRBV15 to TRBJ2-5; 10 nucleotides match TRBD1. The CDR3 contains 15 residues. J gave up 5 bases and V 5 bases, and 8 bases lay outside the gene matches. Germline V gives CDR1 LNHNV, CDR2 YYDKDF (reference sequence). The CDR3 region is CATSGRQGAQETQYF. CDR3 nucleotide sequence: TGTGCCACCAGCGGCAGACAGGGGGCCCAGGAGACCCAGTACTTC. Drawing the rest from reference TRBV15 and TRBJ2-5, the complete variable domain is DAMVIQNPRYQVTQFGKPVTLSCSQTLNHNVMYWYQQKSSQAPKLLFHYYDKDFNNEADTPDNFQSRRPNTSFCFLDIRSPGLGDTAMYLCATSGRQGAQETQYFGPGTRLLVL.

The V gene is TRBV4-1, the J gene TRBJ1-1; D remains unclear. This CDR3 has 16 amino acids. From germline, CDR1 is MGHRA and CDR2 YSYEKL. V was cut by 1 base and J by 11 bases, with 23 bases left in between. The CDR3 spells CASSQVFKPTFPRAFF. In nucleotides, the CDR3 is TGCGCCAGCAGCCAAGTATTCAAACCGACTTTTCCGAGGGCTTTCTTT.

V and J are TRBV29-1 and TRBJ1-1; D is unclear. The ends were cut back, 4 bases at V and 5 bases at J, with 14 bases in the middle. Germline CDR1 is SQVTM and CDR2 is ANQGSEA. This CDR3 is 13 amino acids long. CDR3 protein: CSVGREKGTEAFF. CDR3 coding DNA: TGCAGCGTTGGGCGGGAGAAAGGGACTGAAGCTTTCTTT.

The J gene is TRBJ2-5, the V gene TRBV5-8; TRBD2 agrees at 10 bases. The ends lost 1 base at V and 3 bases at J; junction bases unmatched: 12. The CDR3 spans 18 residues. Germline V gene lookup returns CDR1 SGHTS and CDR2 YDEGEE. The CDR3 protein is CASSLSPSGGYSKETQYF. The CDR3 coding sequence is TGTGCCAGCAGCTTGAGCCCTAGCGGGGGTTATTCCAAAGAGACCCAGTACTTC.

The gene calls are TRBV5-1 and TRBJ1-4; 7 nucleotides agree with TRBD1. Germline V gene lookup returns CDR1 SGHRS and CDR2 YFSETQ. CDR3 length: 14 residues. Trimming cost V 2 bases and J 9 bases; bases outside gene matches: 7. The DNA of the CDR3 is TGCGCCAGCAGCTTAGACAGGGTTGAGAAAAAACTGTTTTTT. Protein: CASSLDRVEKKLFF.

This clone turned up a few times. V and J are TRBV5-1 and TRBJ2-1; D perhaps matches TRBD2 (5 bases). In germline, CDR1 is SGHRS, CDR2 YFSETQ. The CDR3 contains 16 residues. With 1 base removed from V and 5 bases from J, the gap between germline ends came to 16 bases. CDR3 DNA: TGCGCCAGCAGCTTGACCACCACTCTCGGGGACAATGAGCAGTTCTTC. Its protein is CASSLTTTLGDNEQFF. Full variable domain (missing parts from reference TRBV5-1 and TRBJ2-1): KAGVTQTPRYLIKTRGQQVTLSCSPISGHRSVSWYQQTPGQGLQFLFEYFSETQRNKGNFPGRFSGRQFSNSRSEMNVSTLELGDSALYLCASSLTTTLGDNEQFFGPGTRLTVL.

The rearrangement uses TRBV29-1 and TRBJ2-3; D is perhaps TRBD2 (6 bases). CDR3 size: 14 residues. Trimming took 4 bases from V and 8 from J, leaving 19 bases between them. In germline, CDR1 is SQVTM, CDR2 ANQGSEA. The DNA for the CDR3 is TGCAGCGTTGGGGGGGACCGATTCACGGGTACGCAGTATTTT. Translated, it gives CSVGGDRFTGTQYF.